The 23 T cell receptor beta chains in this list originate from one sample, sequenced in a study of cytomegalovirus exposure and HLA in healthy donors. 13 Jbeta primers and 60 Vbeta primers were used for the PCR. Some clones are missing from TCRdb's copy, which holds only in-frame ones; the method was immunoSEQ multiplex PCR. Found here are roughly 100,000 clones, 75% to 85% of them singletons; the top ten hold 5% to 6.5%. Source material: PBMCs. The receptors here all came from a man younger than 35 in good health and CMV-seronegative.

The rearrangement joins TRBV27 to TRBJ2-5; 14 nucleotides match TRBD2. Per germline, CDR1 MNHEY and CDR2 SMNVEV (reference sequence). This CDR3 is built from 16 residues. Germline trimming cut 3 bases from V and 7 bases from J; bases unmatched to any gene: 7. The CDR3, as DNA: TGTGCCAGCAGTTTCAGACTAGCGGGAGGGCCTGGGACCCAGTACTTC. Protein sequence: CASSFRLAGGPGTQYF.

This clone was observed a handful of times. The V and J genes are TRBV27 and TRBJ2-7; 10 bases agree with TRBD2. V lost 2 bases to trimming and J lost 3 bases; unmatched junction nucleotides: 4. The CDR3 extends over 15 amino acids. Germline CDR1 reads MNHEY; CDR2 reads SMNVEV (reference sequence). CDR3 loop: CASSLGSSGSYEQYF. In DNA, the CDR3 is TGTGCCAGCAGTTTAGGGTCTAGCGGGAGCTACGAGCAGTACTTC.

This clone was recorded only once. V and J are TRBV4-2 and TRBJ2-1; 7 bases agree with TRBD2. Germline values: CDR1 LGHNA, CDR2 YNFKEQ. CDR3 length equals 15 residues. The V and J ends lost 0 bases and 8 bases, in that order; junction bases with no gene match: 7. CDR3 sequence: CASSQDLAGVDEQFF. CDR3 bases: TGTGCCAGCAGCCAAGATCTGGCGGGAGTGGATGAGCAGTTCTTC.

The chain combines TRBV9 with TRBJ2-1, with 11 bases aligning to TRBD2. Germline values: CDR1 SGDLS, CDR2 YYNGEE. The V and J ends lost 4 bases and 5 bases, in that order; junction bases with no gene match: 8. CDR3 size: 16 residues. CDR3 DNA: TGTGCCAGCAGCCTCCGACTAGCGGGGTTAAACAATGAGCAGTTCTTC. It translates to CASSLRLAGLNNEQFF.

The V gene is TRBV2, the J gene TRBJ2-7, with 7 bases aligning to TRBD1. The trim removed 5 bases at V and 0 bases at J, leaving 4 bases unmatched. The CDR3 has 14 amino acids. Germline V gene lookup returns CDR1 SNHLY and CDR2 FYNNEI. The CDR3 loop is CASSLRDSSYEQYF. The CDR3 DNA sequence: TGTGCCAGCAGTCTCCGGGACAGCTCCTACGAGCAGTACTTC.

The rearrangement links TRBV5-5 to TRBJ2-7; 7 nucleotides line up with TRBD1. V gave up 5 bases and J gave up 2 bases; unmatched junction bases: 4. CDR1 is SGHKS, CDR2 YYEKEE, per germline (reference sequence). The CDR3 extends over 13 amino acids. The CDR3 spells CASSKQGPYEQYF. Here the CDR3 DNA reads TGTGCCAGCAGTAAACAGGGGCCCTACGAGCAGTACTTC.

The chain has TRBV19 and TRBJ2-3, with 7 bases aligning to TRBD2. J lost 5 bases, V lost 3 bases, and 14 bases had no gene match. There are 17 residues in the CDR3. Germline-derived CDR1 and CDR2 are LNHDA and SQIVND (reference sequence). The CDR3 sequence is CASSIQRGPGSVDTQYF. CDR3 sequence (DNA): TGTGCCAGTAGTATTCAGCGGGGACCTGGGTCTGTAGATACGCAGTATTTT.

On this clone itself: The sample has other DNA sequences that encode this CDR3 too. In DNA form, the CDR3 reads TGTGCCAGCAGCTTGGGGCTAGCGGGATACAATGAGCAGTTCTTC. Its translation is CASSLGLAGYNEQFF. This chain uses TRBV5-4 with TRBJ2-1; 9 positions agree with TRBD2. Germline CDR1 and CDR2: SGHNT and YYREEE (reference sequence). The CDR3 extends over 15 amino acids. J lost 4 bases, V lost 0 bases, and 2 bases had no gene match.

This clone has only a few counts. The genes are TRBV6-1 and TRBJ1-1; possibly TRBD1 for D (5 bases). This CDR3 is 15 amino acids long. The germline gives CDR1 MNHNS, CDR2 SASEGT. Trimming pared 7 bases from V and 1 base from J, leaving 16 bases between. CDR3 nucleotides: TGTGCCAGCAAGGTCCCAGGGTTTTCGAACACTGAAGCTTTCTTT. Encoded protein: CASKVPGFSNTEAFF.

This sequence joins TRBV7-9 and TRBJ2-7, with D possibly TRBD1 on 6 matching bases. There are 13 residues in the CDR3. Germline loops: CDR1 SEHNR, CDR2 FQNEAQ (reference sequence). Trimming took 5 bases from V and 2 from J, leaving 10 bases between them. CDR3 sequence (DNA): TGTGCCAGCAGCCCATCAGGGGCCTACGAGCAGTACTTC. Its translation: CASSPSGAYEQYF.

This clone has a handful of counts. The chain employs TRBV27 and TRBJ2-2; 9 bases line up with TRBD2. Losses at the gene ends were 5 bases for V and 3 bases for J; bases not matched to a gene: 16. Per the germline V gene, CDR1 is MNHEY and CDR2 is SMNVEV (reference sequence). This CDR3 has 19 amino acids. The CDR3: CASSDNRGGLAGHTGELFF. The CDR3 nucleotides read TGTGCCAGCAGTGACAACAGGGGTGGGCTAGCGGGGCACACCGGGGAGCTGTTTTTT.

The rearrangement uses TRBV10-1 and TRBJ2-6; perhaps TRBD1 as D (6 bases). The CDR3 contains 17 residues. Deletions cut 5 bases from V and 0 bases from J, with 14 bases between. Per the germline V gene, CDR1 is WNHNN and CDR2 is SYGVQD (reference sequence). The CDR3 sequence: CASSPSVTGSGANVLTF. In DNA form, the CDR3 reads TGCGCCAGCAGTCCTTCGGTGACAGGCTCTGGGGCCAACGTCCTGACTTTC.

CDR3 DNA sequence: TGCGCCAGCAGCTTTCTTCCAGGGCCATCCGCGGCGAACACTGAAGCTTTCTTT. Amino acid sequence: CASSFLPGPSAANTEAFF. The chain is built from TRBV5-1 and TRBJ1-1, with D possibly matching TRBD1 (5 bases). Trimming left V 2 bases short and J 1 base short, with 21 bases between. Germline V gives CDR1 SGHRS, CDR2 YFSETQ. The CDR3 consists of 18 residues.

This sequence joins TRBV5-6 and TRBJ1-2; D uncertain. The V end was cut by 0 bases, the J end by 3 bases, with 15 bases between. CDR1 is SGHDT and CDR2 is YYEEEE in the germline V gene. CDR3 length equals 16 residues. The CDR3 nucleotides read TGTGCCAGCAGCTTGGAAAATTCCCGTCGGGACTATGGCTACACCTTC. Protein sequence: CASSLENSRRDYGYTF. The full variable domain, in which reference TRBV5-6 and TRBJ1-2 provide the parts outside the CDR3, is DAGVTQSPTHLIKTRGQQVTLRCSPKSGHDTVSWYQQALGQGPQFIFQYYEEEERQRGNFPDRFSGHQFPNYSSELNVNALLLGDSALYLCASSLENSRRDYGYTFGSGTRLTVV.

Here the CDR3 reads CASSDVLREETQYF. The CDR3 DNA is TGTGCCAGCAGTGACGTTTTAAGAGAGGAGACCCAGTACTTC. The chain is built from TRBV6-4 and TRBJ2-5; D not resolved. V lost 2 bases and J lost 5, with 12 bases in between. The CDR3 is 14 amino acids. CDR1 is MRHNA, CDR2 SNTAGT, per germline.

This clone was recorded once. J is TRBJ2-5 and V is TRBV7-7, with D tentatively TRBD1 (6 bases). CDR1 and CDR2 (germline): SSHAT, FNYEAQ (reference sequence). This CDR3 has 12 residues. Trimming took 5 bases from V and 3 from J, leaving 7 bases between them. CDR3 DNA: TGTGCCAGCAGCCGGACAGAAGAGACCCAGTACTTC. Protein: CASSRTEETQYF. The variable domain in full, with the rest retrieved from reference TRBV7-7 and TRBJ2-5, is GAGVSQSPRYKVTKRGQDVTLRCDPISSHATLYWYQQALGQGPEFLTYFNYEAQPDKSGLPSDRFSAERPEGSISTLTIQRTEQRDSAMYRCASSRTEETQYFGPGTRLLVL.

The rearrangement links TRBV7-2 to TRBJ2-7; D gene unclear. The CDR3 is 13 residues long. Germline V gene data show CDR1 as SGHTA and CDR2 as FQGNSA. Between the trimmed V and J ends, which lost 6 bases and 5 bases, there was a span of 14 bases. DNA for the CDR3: TGTGCCAGCAGACGGCTAGGTGCCCACGAGCAGTACTTC. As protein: CASRRLGAHEQYF. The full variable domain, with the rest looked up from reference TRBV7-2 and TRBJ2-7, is GAGVSQSPSNKVTEKGKDVELRCDPISGHTALYWYRQSLGQGLEFLIYFQGNSAPDKSGLPSDRFSAERTGGSVSTLTIQRTQQEDSAVYLCASRRLGAHEQYFGPGTRLTVT.

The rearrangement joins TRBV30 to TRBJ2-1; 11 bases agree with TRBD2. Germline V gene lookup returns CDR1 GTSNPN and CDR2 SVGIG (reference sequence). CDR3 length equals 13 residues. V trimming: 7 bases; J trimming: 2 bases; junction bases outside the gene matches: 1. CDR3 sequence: CASTSGTYNEQFF. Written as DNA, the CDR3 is TGTGCCTCGACTAGCGGGACCTACAATGAGCAGTTCTTC.

Here the CDR3 reads CSSYGALHQGGGYTF. The CDR3 DNA follows: TGCAGCAGCTACGGGGCACTGCATCAGGGAGGTGGCTACACCTTC. The chain links TRBV29-1 to TRBJ1-2; possible D gene TRBD1, 5 bases. From germline, CDR1 is SQVTM and CDR2 ANQGSEA. This CDR3 has 15 amino acids. V lost 8 bases and J 7 bases, leaving 26 bases between the germline ends.

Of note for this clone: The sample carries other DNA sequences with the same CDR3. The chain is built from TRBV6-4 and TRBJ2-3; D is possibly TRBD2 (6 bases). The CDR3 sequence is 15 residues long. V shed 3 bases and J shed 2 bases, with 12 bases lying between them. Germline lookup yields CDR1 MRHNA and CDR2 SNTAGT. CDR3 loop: CASSEGGGNTDTQYF. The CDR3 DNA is TGTGCCAGCAGTGAGGGAGGAGGAAACACAGATACGCAGTATTTT.

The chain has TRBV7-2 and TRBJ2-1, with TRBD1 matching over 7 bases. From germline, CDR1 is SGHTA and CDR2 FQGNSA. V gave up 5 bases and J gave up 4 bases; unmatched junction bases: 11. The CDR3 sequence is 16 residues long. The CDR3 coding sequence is TGTGCCAGCAGCCCCCTTTCGGGACAGCTATACAATGAGCAGTTCTTC. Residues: CASSPLSGQLYNEQFF. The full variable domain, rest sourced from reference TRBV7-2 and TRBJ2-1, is GAGVSQSPSNKVTEKGKDVELRCDPISGHTALYWYRQSLGQGLEFLIYFQGNSAPDKSGLPSDRFSAERTGGSVSTLTIQRTQQEDSAVYLCASSPLSGQLYNEQFFGPGTRLTVL.

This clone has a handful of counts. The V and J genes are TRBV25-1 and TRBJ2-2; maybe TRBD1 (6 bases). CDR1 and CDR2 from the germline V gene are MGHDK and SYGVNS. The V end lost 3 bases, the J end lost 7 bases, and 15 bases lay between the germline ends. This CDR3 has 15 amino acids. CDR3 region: CASSDSRQVHGELFF. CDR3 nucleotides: TGTGCCAGCAGTGACTCCCGACAGGTTCACGGGGAGCTGTTTTTT.

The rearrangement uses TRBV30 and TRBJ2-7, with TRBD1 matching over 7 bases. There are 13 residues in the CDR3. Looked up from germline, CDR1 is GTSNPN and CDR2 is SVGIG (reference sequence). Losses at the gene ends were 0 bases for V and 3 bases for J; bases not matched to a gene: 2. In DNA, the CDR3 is TGTGCCTGGAGTGTAGACAGGGACTACGAGCAGTACTTC. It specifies CAWSVDRDYEQYF.